A single sample is the source of the 7 T cell receptor beta chains below, sequenced in a study of vaccination effects on CD4 cells after COVID-19. Profiling relied on immunoSEQ multiplex PCR, and the TCRdb table lists in-frame clones only, not all of them. The sample has about 66,000 clones, around 80% seen once; the top ten hold approximately 2.3%. When about ten days of culture had elapsed, CD4+ T cells were isolated. Participants were vaccinated with two doses of either the BNT162b2 or mRNA-1273 vaccine. For these TCRs, the target antigens are not known. The specimen comprised CD4+ T cells from PBMCs cultured without peptide, sampled after COVID-19 vaccination. The receptors shown here come from a human donor who received a COVID-19 vaccine.

The chain is built from TRBV5-1 and TRBJ2-1, with 13 bases lining up with TRBD2. Germline assignment: CDR1 SGHRS and CDR2 YFSETQ. Trimming took 0 bases from V and 8 from J; bases not matched to a gene: 8. There are 17 residues in the CDR3. CDR3 region: CASSLVGGLAGFHEQFF. The DNA for the CDR3 is TGCGCCAGCAGCTTGGTAGGGGGACTAGCGGGGTTTCATGAGCAGTTCTTC.

This clone was counted a few times. The V call is TRBV2, the J call TRBJ2-2; 8 positions match TRBD1. The junction had 9 bases not matched to a gene; V was cut back by 6 bases and J by 6 bases. Per germline, CDR1 SNHLY and CDR2 FYNNEI. This CDR3 contains 15 residues. This CDR3 reads CASSTGTGLPGELFF. In DNA, the CDR3 is TGTGCCAGCAGCACCGGGACAGGATTACCCGGGGAGCTGTTTTTT.

The rearrangement uses TRBV7-3 and TRBJ2-1, with D perhaps assigned TRBD1 or TRBD2 (5 bases each). Trimming removed 4 bases from V and 6 bases from J, with 13 bases in between. The CDR3 spans 14 residues. CDR1 and CDR2 (germline): SGHTA, FQGTGA. DNA of the CDR3: TGTGCCAGCAGCTCTAGGGACGAGGCCAATGAGCAGTTCTTC. Translating gives CASSSRDEANEQFF.

The V and J genes are TRBV15 and TRBJ1-4; 10 bases line up with TRBD1. V lost 1 base and J lost 7; bases outside the gene matches: 9. The CDR3 runs 17 residues. The germline gives CDR1 LNHNV, CDR2 YYDKDF (reference sequence). Here the CDR3 reads CATSRVAPGQGREKLFF. The CDR3 bases are TGTGCCACCAGCAGAGTTGCCCCGGGACAGGGGCGTGAAAAACTGTTTTTT.

The chain uses TRBV19 and TRBJ2-1, with 8 nucleotides matching TRBD1. V dropped 7 bases and J dropped 3; count of bases not matched to a gene: 8. The CDR3 spans 15 residues. Germline lookup yields CDR1 LNHDA and CDR2 SQIVND (reference sequence). The CDR3 here is CASKETGVDYNEQFF. The CDR3 bases are TGTGCCAGTAAAGAGACAGGGGTGGACTACAATGAGCAGTTCTTC.

The rearrangement uses TRBV9 and TRBJ1-2, with D unresolved. The V and J ends lost 2 bases and 8 bases respectively, with 7 bases between them. CDR1 is SGDLS and CDR2 is YYNGEE in the germline V gene. The CDR3 covers 11 residues. CDR3 loop: CASSVHGGYTF. CDR3 in DNA: TGTGCCAGCAGCGTTCATGGGGGCTACACCTTC. Full variable domain (missing parts from reference TRBV9 and TRBJ1-2): DSGVTQTPKHLITATGQRVTLRCSPRSGDLSVYWYQQSLDQGLQFLIQYYNGEERAKGNILERFSAQQFPDLHSELNLSSLELGDSALYFCASSVHGGYTFGSGTRLTVV.

This clone was seen once. V and J are TRBV9 and TRBJ2-7; D is undetermined. V was shortened by 3 bases and J by 3 bases, with 16 bases between the two germline ends. This CDR3 comprises 15 residues. Germline V gene data show CDR1 as SGDLS and CDR2 as YYNGEE. CDR3: CASSEVPARNYEQYV. DNA of the CDR3: TGTGCCAGCAGCGAGGTTCCGGCCCGGAACTACGAGCAGTACGTC.